This T cell receptor (beta chain) was profiled in a study of T cell changes during pregnancy in multiple sclerosis. CDR1 is SQVTM, CDR2 ANQGSEA, per germline. Trimming took 0 bases from V and 3 from J; bases not matched to a gene: 12. The CDR3 runs 18 residues. The method was immunoSEQ multiplex PCR; TCRdb's version includes in-frame clones alone and lacks a portion of them. The data contain some 40,000 clones, roughly nine tenths of them singletons. The chain joins TRBV29-1 to TRBJ1-2; the match to TRBD1 covers 11 bases. The receptor comes from a female donor with multiple sclerosis, enrolled in a pregnancy study. The specimen was CD4+ T cells from peripheral blood mononuclear cells, collected in the first trimester of pregnancy. The CDR3 is CSVEDRGTGGQGHYGYTF. Written as DNA, the CDR3 is TGCAGCGTTGAAGATCGTGGGACAGGGGGGCAGGGGCACTATGGCTACACCTTC.